This TCR beta chain was observed in a study of OX40 agonist ivuxolimab in advanced cancers. J lost 5 bases, V lost 4 bases, and 4 bases had no gene match. CDR3 length: 14 amino acids. Germline CDR1 LNHDA, CDR2 SQIVND (reference sequence). The data were produced by immunoSEQ multiplex PCR, yet TCRdb's version contains in-frame clones alone and is incomplete. This sample has 60,000 to 65,000 clones, with roughly four fifths found just once. Remarks on this clone: The antigen is unknown.

Study-wide results and limits: Clones of CD4+ and CD8+ blood T cells grew by week 6 at doses of 0.1 to 3.0 mg/kg. Part of the nonresponder group also had normalized T-cell clonal expansion that was low.

This material consisted of CD4+ or CD8+ T cells sorted from blood, taken in a trial of the OX40 agonist ivuxolimab. This chain uses TRBV19 with TRBJ2-5; 10 bases are a match to TRBD1. The TCR originated in an adult with an advanced solid tumor such as melanoma, head and neck, liver or kidney cancer. The CDR3 DNA follows: TGTGCCAGTAGTACGACAGGGGGCTTGGAGACCCAGTACTTC. This gives the protein CASSTTGGLETQYF.